The subject of this entry is one TCR beta chain. Antigen: not known. The repertoire was sequenced with immunoSEQ multiplex PCR; TCRdb's copy has only in-frame clones and lacks some. The sample consists of almost 75,000 clones, around four fifths of them appearing once. This sample is drawn from a study of cytomegalovirus exposure and HLA in healthy donors. Overall study findings and caveats: The study labeled under 200 TCR beta chains cytomegalovirus-associated.

Germline trimming cut 5 bases from V and 0 bases from J; bases unmatched to any gene: 7. This CDR3 is 16 amino acids long. Germline assignment: CDR1 SEHNR and CDR2 FQNEAQ (reference sequence). Sequenced input: PBMCs. The source of this sequence is a man aged 25 to 40 in good health and CMV-seronegative. The chain uses TRBV7-9 and TRBJ2-3; the match to TRBD1 covers 8 bases. The DNA for the CDR3 is TGTGCCAGCAGCAACCGGGACAGGATAAGCACAGATACGCAGTATTTT. Protein: CASSNRDRISTDTQYF.